What follows are 30 T cell receptor beta chains derived from one specimen sequenced in a study of cytomegalovirus exposure and HLA in healthy donors. In the PCR, 60 Vbeta and 13 Jbeta primers were used. The protocol was immunoSEQ multiplex PCR, while the TCRdb copy is restricted to in-frame clones and leaves out a portion. The data show a few hundred thousand clones, approximately 80% seen once. Sequenced material: PBMCs. These TCRs come from a man aged 30 to 45 in good health and CMV-seronegative.

The rearrangement joins TRBV2 to TRBJ1-2; possibly TRBD1 for D (6 bases). Germline-derived CDR1 and CDR2 are SNHLY and FYNNEI. The CDR3 length is 12 residues. Deletions cut 6 bases from V and 6 bases from J, with 11 bases between. The CDR3 DNA reads TGTGCCAGCAGGGTTTCAGGGGATGGCTACACCTTC. It is translated as CASRVSGDGYTF.

V is TRBV7-8 and J is TRBJ2-1; 9 bases are shared with TRBD2. V lost 5 bases and J lost 2; bases outside the gene matches: 7. In germline, CDR1 is SGHVS, CDR2 FQNEAQ. This CDR3 is 16 amino acids long. The chain's CDR3 is CASSPMTSGTYNEQFF. CDR3 DNA: TGTGCCAGCAGCCCGATGACTAGCGGCACCTACAATGAGCAGTTCTTC. The full variable domain, rest sourced from reference TRBV7-8 and TRBJ2-1, is GAGVSQSPRYKVAKRGQDVALRCDPISGHVSLFWYQQALGQGPEFLTYFQNEAQLDKSGLPSDRFFAERPEGSVSTLKIQRTQQEDSAVYLCASSPMTSGTYNEQFFGPGTRLTVL.

V is TRBV18 and J is TRBJ2-1, with 8 bases that match TRBD2. The CDR3 totals 18 residues. CDR1 is KGHSH, CDR2 LQKENI, per germline. Trimming at V came to 1 base and at J to 5 bases, leaving 13 bases not matched to a gene. CDR3 loop: CASSPQAPRAGGNNEQFF. The CDR3, as DNA: TGTGCCAGCTCACCACAGGCGCCTAGGGCGGGGGGAAACAATGAGCAGTTCTTC. The full variable domain, rest sourced from reference TRBV18 and TRBJ2-1, is NAGVMQNPRHLVRRRGQEARLRCSPMKGHSHVYWYRQLPEEGLKFMVYLQKENIIDESGMPKERFSAEFPKEGPSILRIQQVVRGDSAAYFCASSPQAPRAGGNNEQFFGPGTRLTVL.

The V call is TRBV6-6, the J call TRBJ1-1; a weak D match, TRBD1 (6 bases). Germline V gene data show CDR1 as MNHNY and CDR2 as SVGAGI (reference sequence). V lost 0 bases and J lost 11, with 16 bases in between. The CDR3 sequence is 14 residues long. The CDR3: CASSYSTSLRGAFF. CDR3 nucleotides: TGTGCCAGCAGTTACTCGACATCCCTTAGGGGGGCTTTCTTT.

The rearrangement uses TRBV11-2 and TRBJ2-1; perhaps TRBD2 as D (6 bases). Trimming shortened V by 8 bases and J by 1 base, and 12 bases separated the two germline ends. The CDR3 totals 14 residues. In germline, CDR1 is SGHAT, CDR2 FQNNGV. The DNA for the CDR3 is TGTGCCAGCTCGGGACTTACTTCCTACAATGAGCAGTTCTTC. Translating it yields CASSGLTSYNEQFF.

The V gene is TRBV6-5, the J gene TRBJ1-6; 9 bases fit TRBD1. Trimming at V came to 6 bases and at J to 9 bases, leaving 6 bases not matched to a gene. The CDR3 runs to 14 residues. Looked up from germline, CDR1 is MNHEY and CDR2 is SVGAGI. The CDR3 spells CASRLGQGGSPLHF. CDR3 DNA: TGTGCCAGCAGACTGGGACAGGGAGGTTCACCCCTCCACTTT.

The chain uses TRBV5-1 and TRBJ2-7, with a weak D call TRBD1 (5 bases). Germline CDR1 reads SGHRS; CDR2 reads YFSETQ. The ends were cut back, 6 bases at V and 0 bases at J, with 13 bases in the middle. CDR3 length: 14 residues. This chain's CDR3 is CASKVTATSYEQYF. In DNA form, the CDR3 reads TGCGCCAGCAAGGTGACAGCTACCTCCTACGAGCAGTACTTC.

This CDR3 reads CASSSGQGGAEAFF. The CDR3 nucleotides are TGTGCCAGCAGCTCCGGACAGGGCGGCGCTGAAGCTTTCTTT. This chain links TRBV7-6 with TRBJ1-1; 8 positions agree with TRBD1. Germline V CDR1 and CDR2: SGHVS, FNYEAQ. This CDR3 comprises 14 residues. V shed 4 bases and J 6 bases; nucleotides not matched to a gene: 7.

This chain links TRBV5-6 with TRBJ2-7, with D perhaps matching TRBD1 (6 bases). From germline, CDR1 is SGHDT and CDR2 YYEEEE. The V end was cut by 5 bases, the J end by 0 bases, with 15 bases between. The length of the CDR3 is 15 residues. This CDR3 is CASSYEQGTSYEQYF. CDR3 nucleotide sequence: TGTGCCAGCAGTTATGAACAGGGCACCTCCTACGAGCAGTACTTC.

This rearrangement joins TRBV11-2 to TRBJ1-2; D is unclear. Trimming removed 2 bases at V and 3 bases at J, with 22 bases between. CDR3 length: 18 residues. Germline CDR1 SGHAT, CDR2 FQNNGV. The DNA of the CDR3 is TGTGCCAGCAGCTTAACGCTGTCCTTCGGCAGGAACTACTATGGCTACACCTTC. Its translation is CASSLTLSFGRNYYGYTF.

The chain uses TRBV2 and TRBJ1-1, with D maybe TRBD1 (5 bases). The CDR3 covers 15 residues. V was clipped by 2 bases and J by 0 bases, with 10 bases between them. From germline, CDR1 is SNHLY and CDR2 FYNNEI. In DNA, the CDR3 is TGTGCCAGCAGTGAACGGCAGGGATTGAACACTGAAGCTTTCTTT. Its translation is CASSERQGLNTEAFF.

This chain connects TRBV10-1 to TRBJ2-3; no clear D. Germline V CDR1 and CDR2: WNHNN, SYGVQD (reference sequence). V was shortened by 0 bases and J by 4 bases, with 8 bases between the two germline ends. The CDR3 runs 14 residues. As DNA, the CDR3 is TGCGCCAGCAGTGAGTCGGTGAGGTCAGATACGCAGTATTTT. Its protein product is CASSESVRSDTQYF.

This sequence joins TRBV7-3 and TRBJ1-1, with a weak D call TRBD1 (6 bases). V was shortened by 3 bases and J by 7 bases, with 30 bases between the two germline ends. Looked up from germline, CDR1 is SGHTA and CDR2 is FQGTGA. The CDR3 has 19 residues. The DNA of the CDR3 is TGTGCCAGCAGCTTGAGGGGGGGAGATGCGGGCCGGGGGGTTGGTGAAGCTTTCTTT. Translated: CASSLRGGDAGRGVGEAFF.

The rearrangement uses TRBV27 and TRBJ1-6; D gene ambiguous. Germline CDR1 MNHEY, CDR2 SMNVEV (reference sequence). Trimming took 5 bases from V and 4 from J, leaving 9 bases between them. The CDR3 has 14 amino acids. CDR3 sequence: CASSPRDYNSPLHF. DNA of the CDR3: TGTGCCAGCAGTCCCCGGGATTATAATTCACCCCTCCACTTT.

J is TRBJ2-5 and V is TRBV15; a weak D match, TRBD2 (5 bases). This CDR3 is 16 amino acids long. Germline loops: CDR1 LNHNV, CDR2 YYDKDF (reference sequence). Deletions cut 0 bases from V and 3 bases from J, with 14 bases between. The DNA for the CDR3 is TGTGCCACCAGCAGAGATCGAATTGGAGGTAAAGAGACCCAGTACTTC. Its translation: CATSRDRIGGKETQYF.

The rearrangement joins TRBV25-1 to TRBJ2-2; no clear D gene. Germline V gene sequence: CDR1 MGHDK, CDR2 SYGVNS. V lost 5 bases and J 5 bases, leaving 15 bases between the germline ends. This CDR3 comprises 15 residues. The CDR3 spells CASSHSGLSTGELFF. CDR3 nucleotides: TGTGCCAGCAGTCATTCTGGGCTTAGTACCGGGGAGCTGTTTTTT.

The chain couples TRBV5-4 to TRBJ2-3; 10 bases line up with TRBD2. The CDR3 is 16 amino acids. Germline V gene lookup returns CDR1 SGHNT and CDR2 YYREEE (reference sequence). After removal of 3 bases from V and 5 bases from J, the junction contained 9 bases not matched to a gene. DNA for the CDR3: TGTGCCAGCAGCTCAGCGGGGGGGCTCCCTGTAGATACGCAGTATTTT. Translated, it gives CASSSAGGLPVDTQYF. Full variable domain (missing parts from reference TRBV5-4 and TRBJ2-3): ETGVTQSPTHLIKTRGQQVTLRCSSQSGHNTVSWYQQALGQGPQFIFQYYREEENGRGNFPPRFSGLQFPNYSSELNVNALELDDSALYLCASSSAGGLPVDTQYFGPGTRLTVL.

The chain combines TRBV7-3 with TRBJ2-1; 10 bases are a match to TRBD1. CDR1 is SGHTA and CDR2 is FQGTGA in the germline V gene. The V gene end was trimmed by 5 bases and the J gene end by 2 bases; junction bases not matched to a gene: 3. The CDR3 contains 15 residues. The CDR3 sequence is CASSADRGPYNEQFF. The CDR3 DNA sequence: TGTGCCAGCAGCGCCGACAGGGGGCCCTACAATGAGCAGTTCTTC.

The chain couples TRBV28 to TRBJ2-5, with unresolved D. CDR1 is MDHEN, CDR2 SYDVKM, per germline. V dropped 1 base and J dropped 2 bases, with 5 bases sitting between them. The CDR3 contains 13 residues. CDR3 sequence (DNA): TGTGCCAGCAGTTTATCGGTTCAAGAGACCCAGTACTTC. Residues: CASSLSVQETQYF.

V and J are TRBV6-5 and TRBJ1-6; 8 bases agree with TRBD1. Per the germline V gene, CDR1 is MNHEY and CDR2 is SVGAGI. This CDR3 region has 14 residues. V lost 8 bases to trimming and J lost 7 bases; unmatched junction nucleotides: 7. In DNA form, the CDR3 reads TGTGCCAGCGGACAGGGCCTATTAAATTCACCCCTCCACTTT. This translates into CASGQGLLNSPLHF.

The chain couples TRBV4-1 to TRBJ2-5, with TRBD1 as a possible D gene (6 bases). V lost 3 bases and J 5 bases, leaving 7 bases between the germline ends. This CDR3 region has 12 residues. Germline values: CDR1 MGHRA, CDR2 YSYEKL. CDR3 region: CASSQDSETQYF. The DNA for the CDR3 is TGCGCCAGCAGCCAGGACAGCGAGACCCAGTACTTC.

The J gene is TRBJ1-1, the V gene TRBV5-3, with 7 bases aligning to TRBD1. TRBV5-3 is an ORF for which the function is uncertain. V was clipped by 0 bases and J by 3 bases; unmatched bases: 5. The CDR3 is made up of 15 amino acids. The CDR3: CARSLEVRGDTEAFF. The CDR3 DNA sequence: TGTGCCAGAAGCTTGGAGGTCAGGGGGGACACTGAAGCTTTCTTT.

As regards this clone: Other DNA sequences within the sample encode an identical CDR3. The chain recombines TRBV28 with TRBJ1-1, with D maybe TRBD1 (6 bases). Germline CDR1 and CDR2: MDHEN and SYDVKM. V lost 5 bases and J 1 base, leaving 8 bases between the germline ends. This CDR3 is built from 13 residues. The CDR3 region has the DNA TGTGCCAGCAGTCTAGGGGGGAACACTGAAGCTTTCTTT. It is translated as CASSLGGNTEAFF.

This chain connects TRBV4-3 to TRBJ2-3; 8 nucleotides match TRBD1. The V segment lost 0 bases and the J segment 5 bases; nucleotides outside the gene matches: 10. Germline loops: CDR1 LGHNA, CDR2 YSLEER. The CDR3 is made up of 17 amino acids. The CDR3 protein is CASSQDLRTGRLDTQYF. CDR3 nucleotide sequence: TGCGCCAGCAGCCAAGATCTTAGGACAGGGAGGTTAGATACGCAGTATTTT.

The chain is built from TRBV11-2 and TRBJ1-2, with a weak D call TRBD1 (6 bases). Germline V lookup: CDR1 SGHAT, CDR2 FQNNGV. The V end lost 1 base, the J end lost 6 bases, and 18 bases lay between the germline ends. CDR3 size: 16 residues. CDR3 sequence reads: CASSLVVRGGSNGYTF. The CDR3 nucleotides are TGTGCCAGCAGCTTAGTGGTTAGGGGGGGTAGCAATGGCTACACCTTC.

The chain couples TRBV18 to TRBJ1-4; D is perhaps TRBD1 (6 bases). Germline CDR1 KGHSH, CDR2 LQKENI. The CDR3 consists of 15 residues. Trimming removed 3 bases from V and 8 bases from J, with 16 bases in between. The CDR3 nucleotides read TGTGCCAGCTCACCGGCACAGGGATATAGGGAAAAACTGTTTTTT. Protein sequence: CASSPAQGYREKLFF.

The chain carries TRBV6-6 and TRBJ1-5; 9 bases align to TRBD1. With 5 bases clipped from V and 3 bases from J, the junction kept 8 bases outside the gene matches. Germline lookup yields CDR1 MNHNY and CDR2 SVGAGI (reference sequence). The CDR3 runs to 16 residues. CDR3 bases: TGTGCCAGCAGTGGAAGGGGACAGGGCGTCAATCAGCCCCAGCATTTT. Translation: CASSGRGQGVNQPQHF.

This clone has a handful of counts. The chain employs TRBV23-1 and TRBJ1-3; D may be TRBD1 (6 bases). TRBV23-1 has ORF status, its function being uncertain. The ends were cut back, 6 bases at V and 1 base at J, with 16 bases in the middle. The CDR3 is 16 residues long. The CDR3 region has the DNA TGCGCCAGCAGGACAGGCTGGCAGTTTTCTGGAAACACCATATATTTT. Protein: CASRTGWQFSGNTIYF.

This chain joins TRBV13 and TRBJ2-3; D perhaps matches TRBD2 (6 bases). V was clipped by 0 bases and J by 6 bases, with 10 bases between them. From germline, CDR1 is PRHDT and CDR2 FYEKMQ (reference sequence). The CDR3 totals 14 residues. In DNA, the CDR3 is TGTGCCAGCAGCTTAGGGCGGGGAATCGATACGCAGTATTTT. This encodes CASSLGRGIDTQYF. Full variable domain (outside the CDR3, taken from reference TRBV13 and TRBJ2-3): AAGVIQSPRHLIKEKRETATLKCYPIPRHDTVYWYQQGPGQDPQFLISFYEKMQSDKGSIPDRFSAQQFSDYHSELNMSSLELGDSALYFCASSLGRGIDTQYFGPGTRLTVL.

This chain connects TRBV28 to TRBJ2-7; 8 nucleotides match TRBD1. CDR3 length equals 14 residues. Germline V gives CDR1 MDHEN, CDR2 SYDVKM. The junction had 7 bases not matched to a gene; V was cut back by 4 bases and J by 5 bases. The CDR3 nucleotides are TGTGCCAGCAGTTCGCCCAGGGGGCTTCACGAGCAGTACTTC. It yields the protein CASSSPRGLHEQYF. The full variable domain, completed using reference TRBV28 and TRBJ2-7, is DVKVTQSSRYLVKRTGEKVFLECVQDMDHENMFWYRQDPGLGLRLIYFSYDVKMKEKGDIPEGYSVSREKKERFSLILESASTNQTSMYLCASSSPRGLHEQYFGPGTRLTVT.